Given below is one TCR beta chain in context. Template for every sorted-subset replicate PCR totaled around 210 ng DNA, tens of thousands of T cell genomes. TCRdb keeps only in-frame clones here, not all; method: immunoSEQ multiplex PCR. The repertoire has approximately 1,000,000 clones, around 77% of them found once; the top ten carry 0.89%. This sample is part of a study of shared clonotypes between healthy human individuals. Study in general: The study enrolled a couple of women and three men aged 18 to 49. There were three CD4 naive, three CD4 memory, two CD8 naive and one CD8 memory plates per donor.

Study donors comprised healthy, HIV-negative adults devoid of recent acute infection or vaccination. In germline, CDR1 is SQVTM, CDR2 ANQGSEA. This CDR3 region has 13 residues. Trimming removed 2 bases from V and 0 bases from J, with 8 bases in between. Specimen: memory CD4+ T cells from PBMCs. Subset given: CD45RA-negative fraction. This chain joins TRBV29-1 and TRBJ2-7; D ambiguous. The clonotype originates from a man aged 18 to 29 in good health. Some clones in this sample may be carry-over from other donors' samples. The CDR3 region is CSVELGHSYEQYF. As DNA, the CDR3 is TGCAGCGTTGAATTGGGCCACTCCTACGAGCAGTACTTC.